These T cell receptor beta chains were read from a single sample in a study of T-cell reconstitution after alpha-beta-depleted transplantation in children. TCRdb called the PCR reads again in MiXCR, with one record for every CDR3 protein. The data show some 200,000 distinct CDR3 sequences, over 9.5% seen once. The sequences come from PBMCs from the stem cell graft donor, collected from the stem cell graft. The receptors come from a human donor who donated a stem cell graft to a child with SCID. Each CDR3 is given with its conserved first and last residue. Fields, in order: J gene, V gene, CDR3 protein.

TRBJ2-5,TRBV20-1,CSARVGRVPETQYF
TRBJ2-1,TRBV7-6,CASSLTLGLAGDRNEQFF
TRBJ1-1,TRBV10-3,CAISEAAHSTEAFF
TRBJ2-6,TRBV4-3,CASSYAGQVLSGANVLTF
TRBJ2-3,TRBV5-1,CASSVGLAGREDTQYF
TRBJ2-7,TRBV29-1,CSVDNSGEQYF
TRBJ1-2,TRBV5-1,CASRTPGFPPNYGYTF
TRBJ2-5,TRBV9,CASSGSGETQETQYF
TRBJ1-6,TRBV7-8,CASSPLGEGAYNSPLHF
TRBJ1-1,TRBV2,CASSVSQGVGNTEAFF
TRBJ1-2,TRBV5-6,CASSLVIRTNYGYTF
TRBJ2-1,TRBV20-1,CSASGSRGGNEQFF
TRBJ2-7,TRBV5-1,CASRPQTGATKSYEQYF
TRBJ1-2,TRBV5-1,CASSEQANYGYPF
TRBJ2-4,TRBV7-9,CASSLGKNIQYF
TRBJ1-6,TRBV6-6,CASSPINNSPLHF
TRBJ2-5,TRBV6-2/TRBV6-3,CASSSLMTSGGPGPSETQYF
TRBJ2-4,TRBV6-1,CASSRTDENIQYF
TRBJ1-1,TRBV20-1,CSAREAGGRTEAFF
TRBJ2-4,TRBV2,CASSGYSQGGPRSYF
TRBJ1-3,TRBV2,CASRIGTGAIGNTIYF
TRBJ1-2,TRBV25-1,CASSNGGAGGYTF
TRBJ1-1,TRBV5-1,CASSLMLGHAGTEAFF
TRBJ2-5,TRBV2,CASSEIGGSQETQYF
TRBJ1-2,TRBV3-1,CASSQVDRSYGYTF
TRBJ2-7,TRBV20-1,CSASRETYEQYF
TRBJ2-1,TRBV20-1,CSEVSYNEQFF
TRBJ1-5,TRBV21-1,CASITAGGNQPQHF
TRBJ1-2,TRBV2,CASRDRGYGYTF
TRBJ2-1,TRBV20-1,CSAPKPGQGAKGSQFF
TRBJ2-3,TRBV5-1,CASSLARQGAIDTQYF
TRBJ2-3,TRBV7-2,CASSLSDTQYF
TRBJ2-5,TRBV20-1,CSAITTGYQETQYF
TRBJ1-2,TRBV12-3/TRBV12-4,CASSWTGTGYGYTF
TRBJ2-3,TRBV5-1,CASSLAGATDTQYF
TRBJ2-1,TRBV11-2,CASTGGPRRRRPNNEQFF
TRBJ2-3,TRBV5-1,CASAGQGHTDTQYF
TRBJ2-7,TRBV5-1,CASSLLQGVAYEQYF
TRBJ2-6,TRBV27,CASSFTTGRFISGANVLTF
TRBJ1-5,TRBV10-3,CAISGGNQPQHF
TRBJ1-1,TRBV2,CASRGQWNTEAFF
TRBJ1-6,TRBV12-3/TRBV12-4,CASSFSDRGNSPLHF
TRBJ2-7,TRBV3-1,CASSQDLGQGYEQYF
TRBJ1-1,TRBV6-1,CASSAHQGTAGDTEAFF
TRBJ1-1,TRBV3-1,CASSQERGTEAFF
TRBJ1-4,TRBV4-1,CASSQVTLPHEKLFF
TRBJ1-1,TRBV5-1,CASSFSDLTEAFF
TRBJ2-7,TRBV20-1,CSASSTGTSGMREQYF
TRBJ2-2,TRBV7-9,CASSLRDTYTGELFF
TRBJ2-3,TRBV5-1,CASSFGLAGVVDTQYF
TRBJ2-3,TRBV7-2,CASTQPSRSTDTQYF
TRBJ2-2,TRBV19,CASSEGSFAGELFF
TRBJ2-2,TRBV5-1,CASSWTSPGELFF